A selection of T cell receptor beta chains follows, all from one sample in a study of blood T cell repertoires in COVID-19. Assay used: immunoSEQ multiplex PCR; TCRdb lists only in-frame clones, some missing. The sample contains a few hundred thousand clones, around 89% of which appear only once. The sequencing sample was made of PBMCs or T cells enriched from blood (not recorded which). The source of these receptors is a middle-aged man who had recovered from COVID-19. Both conserved end residues are part of each CDR3. A D gene is named only where the DNA matches it firmly. Size is omitted from some rows. Given values are once, few, many or a class for expanded clones.

V: TRBV7-9
J: TRBJ2-1
size: -
D: -
CDR3: CASSLEGHGSSYNEQFF
DNA: TGTGCCAGCAGCTTAGAGGGACACGGTAGCTCCTACAATGAGCAGTTCTTC

V: TRBV7-2
J: TRBJ2-7
size: -
D: -
CDR3: CASSRGTVIFSYEQYF
DNA: TGTGCCAGCAGCCGCGGGACAGTTATTTTCTCCTACGAGCAGTACTTC

V: TRBV9
J: TRBJ2-5
size: -
D: TRBD2
CDR3: CASSAWEGSETQYF
DNA: TGTGCCAGCAGCGCGTGGGAGGGTTCCGAGACCCAGTACTTC

V: TRBV28
J: TRBJ1-4
size: -
D: TRBD1
CDR3: CASREGAANEKLFF
DNA: TGTGCCAGCAGAGAGGGGGCGGCTAATGAAAAACTGTTTTTT

V: TRBV12-3/TRBV12-4
J: TRBJ1-1
size: -
D: -
CDR3: CASSLEWGDEAFF
DNA: TGTGCCAGCAGTTTAGAATGGGGCGATGAAGCTTTCTTT

V: TRBV7-2
J: TRBJ2-2
size: -
D: -
CDR3: CASSELPGGLSGELFF
DNA: TGTGCCAGCAGCGAACTACCGGGGGGCTTGAGCGGGGAGCTGTTTTTT

V: TRBV20-1
J: TRBJ1-1
size: once
D: TRBD1
CDR3: CSASEGRQGSMNTEAFF
DNA: TGCAGTGCTAGTGAGGGGAGACAGGGTTCAATGAACACTGAAGCTTTCTTT

V: TRBV6-4
J: TRBJ1-6
size: few
D: -
CDR3: CASSEVGASLSPLHF
DNA: TGTGCCAGCAGTGAAGTGGGGGCCAGTCTTTCACCCCTCCACTTT

V: TRBV10-3
J: TRBJ2-5
size: -
D: -
CDR3: CAISVREQETQYF
DNA: TGTGCCATCAGTGTTCGGGAGCAAGAGACCCAGTACTTC

V: TRBV7-6
J: TRBJ1-1
size: -
D: TRBD1
CDR3: CASSSGQGMNTEAFF
DNA: TGTGCCAGCAGCTCGGGACAGGGGATGAACACTGAAGCTTTCTTT

V: TRBV9
J: TRBJ2-1
size: -
D: TRBD2
CDR3: CASSSRPGTSGGVYNEQFF
DNA: TGTGCCAGCAGCTCCCGCCCCGGGACTAGCGGGGGGGTCTACAATGAGCAGTTCTTC

V: TRBV11-3
J: TRBJ1-5
size: -
D: -
CDR3: CASSSGSNQPQHF
DNA: TGTGCCAGCAGCTCCGGGAGCAATCAGCCCCAGCATTTT

V: TRBV7-2
J: TRBJ1-3
size: -
D: -
CDR3: CASSGDPSGNTIYF
DNA: TGTGCCAGCAGCGGAGACCCCTCTGGAAACACCATATATTTT

V: TRBV5-1
J: TRBJ1-1
size: -
D: -
CDR3: CASSLVGVLNTEAFF
DNA: TGCGCCAGCAGCTTGGTAGGGGTATTGAACACTGAAGCTTTCTTT

V: TRBV6-2/TRBV6-3
J: TRBJ2-2
size: -
D: TRBD2
CDR3: CASSASGRAANTGELFF
DNA: TGTGCCAGCAGTGCTAGCGGGAGGGCCGCGAACACCGGGGAGCTGTTTTTT

V: TRBV30
J: TRBJ2-3
size: few
D: -
CDR3: CAWSVDRRTDTQYF
DNA: TGTGCCTGGAGTGTCGACAGACGGACAGATACGCAGTATTTT

V: TRBV7-7
J: TRBJ2-5
size: -
D: TRBD1
CDR3: CASSFRPGQGTQETQYF
DNA: TGTGCTAGCAGCTTCCGCCCGGGACAGGGAACCCAAGAGACCCAGTACTTC

V: TRBV7-9
J: TRBJ2-1
size: -
D: -
CDR3: CASSLGQSYNEQFF
DNA: TGTGCCAGCAGCTTAGGACAGTCCTACAATGAGCAGTTCTTC

V: TRBV28
J: TRBJ2-5
size: -
D: -
CDR3: CATRGSGETQYF
DNA: TGTGCCACACGAGGGAGCGGAGAGACCCAGTACTTC

V: TRBV18
J: TRBJ2-1
size: -
D: TRBD2
CDR3: CASSPLDAGGSNEQFF
DNA: TGTGCCAGCTCACCTCTCGATGCGGGGGGATCTAATGAGCAGTTCTTC

V: TRBV7-9
J: TRBJ1-1
size: -
D: TRBD1
CDR3: CASSSPGQPLNTEAFF
DNA: TGTGCCAGCAGCTCACCGGGACAGCCATTGAACACTGAAGCTTTCTTT

V: TRBV28
J: TRBJ2-5
size: -
D: TRBD2
CDR3: CASSRSAGGVETQYF
DNA: TGTGCCAGCAGTAGATCAGCGGGAGGGGTAGAGACCCAGTACTTC

V: TRBV28
J: TRBJ1-5
size: -
D: -
CDR3: CASSFYRQPQHF
DNA: TGTGCCAGCAGTTTTTATAGACAGCCCCAGCATTTT

V: TRBV11-2
J: TRBJ1-3
size: -
D: -
CDR3: CASSLGGPTSGNTIYF
DNA: TGTGCCAGCAGCTTAGGGGGCCCTACCTCTGGAAACACCATATATTTT

V: TRBV9
J: TRBJ2-7
size: once
D: -
CDR3: CASSLTGLGYEQYF
DNA: TGTGCCAGCAGCTTAACAGGGCTGGGGTACGAGCAGTACTTC

V: TRBV5-1
J: TRBJ2-3
size: -
D: -
CDR3: CASSGPGTKEAQYF
DNA: TGCGCCAGCAGCGGCCCCGGGACAAAAGAAGCGCAGTATTTT

V: TRBV6-4
J: TRBJ2-3
size: -
D: -
CDR3: CASSVERGTDTQYF
DNA: TGTGCCAGCAGTGTTGAGCGGGGCACAGATACGCAGTATTTT

V: TRBV24-1
J: TRBJ2-3
size: -
D: TRBD1
CDR3: CATSDLGTGDTDTQYF
DNA: TGTGCCACCAGTGATCTTGGGACAGGAGACACAGATACGCAGTATTTT

V: TRBV28
J: TRBJ1-6
size: -
D: -
CDR3: CASRLLASGFINSPLHF
DNA: TGTGCCAGCAGGCTCCTGGCTTCTGGCTTCATTAATTCACCCCTCCACTTT

V: TRBV6-5
J: TRBJ2-2
size: -
D: TRBD2
CDR3: CASRLAVAGELFF
DNA: TGTGCCAGCAGGCTAGCGGTTGCCGGGGAGCTGTTTTTT

V: TRBV28
J: TRBJ2-3
size: -
D: -
CDR3: CASSLGSSGADTQYF
DNA: TGTGCCAGCAGTTTAGGTTCCTCGGGGGCAGATACGCAGTATTTT

V: TRBV10-3
J: TRBJ2-3
size: -
D: -
CDR3: CAISGELLTDTQYF
DNA: TGTGCCATCAGTGGGGAGCTACTCACAGATACGCAGTATTTT

V: TRBV11-2
J: TRBJ1-1
size: few
D: -
CDR3: CASSPGWPEAFF
DNA: TGTGCCAGCAGCCCGGGGTGGCCTGAAGCTTTCTTT

V: TRBV5-1
J: TRBJ2-5
size: -
D: -
CDR3: CASSLRVSQETQYF
DNA: TGCGCCAGCAGCTTGCGCGTATCACAAGAGACCCAGTACTTC

V: TRBV5-5
J: TRBJ2-2
size: -
D: TRBD2
CDR3: CATKPGLDFGELFF
DNA: TGTGCCACCAAGCCGGGACTAGACTTCGGGGAGCTGTTTTTT

V: TRBV5-1
J: TRBJ2-5
size: -
D: TRBD2
CDR3: CASSLLAGAGETQYF
DNA: TGCGCCAGCAGCTTGCTAGCGGGAGCGGGAGAGACCCAGTACTTC

V: TRBV24-1
J: TRBJ2-7
size: -
D: TRBD2
CDR3: CATDLSLLSGGRRDEQYF
DNA: TGTGCCACCGACCTATCCTTACTTAGTGGCGGGAGACGTGACGAGCAGTACTTC

V: TRBV5-6
J: TRBJ2-6
size: -
D: -
CDR3: CASSLVRTRGSSGANVLTF
DNA: TGTGCCAGCAGCTTGGTTCGAACCCGGGGGTCATCTGGGGCCAACGTCCTGACTTTC

V: TRBV6-4
J: TRBJ1-2
size: -
D: -
CDR3: CASSNRTVDYGYTF
DNA: TGTGCCAGCAGTAACCGGACAGTCGACTATGGCTACACCTTC

V: TRBV6-5
J: TRBJ1-2
size: -
D: TRBD1
CDR3: CASDNRGRTYGYTF
DNA: TGTGCCAGCGATAACAGGGGGCGAACGTATGGCTACACCTTC

V: TRBV7-2
J: TRBJ2-1
size: -
D: -
CDR3: CASSLGRDNEQFF
DNA: TGTGCCAGCAGCTTAGGACGGGACAATGAGCAGTTCTTC

V: TRBV7-2
J: TRBJ2-2
size: -
D: -
CDR3: CASSLGRNTGELFF
DNA: TGTGCCAGCAGCTTAGGCAGGAACACCGGGGAGCTGTTTTTT

V: TRBV11-2
J: TRBJ2-7
size: -
D: TRBD2
CDR3: CASGGREAGEQYF
DNA: TGTGCCAGCGGGGGGCGGGAGGCCGGTGAGCAGTACTTC

V: TRBV7-2
J: TRBJ2-7
size: -
D: TRBD1
CDR3: CASSSLLGTAYEQYF
DNA: TGTGCCAGCAGCTCCCTACTCGGGACAGCTTACGAGCAGTACTTC

V: TRBV6-2/TRBV6-3
J: TRBJ2-7
size: once
D: TRBD1
CDR3: CASSYPRTGSYEQYF
DNA: TGTGCCAGCAGTTACCCCAGGACAGGCTCCTACGAGCAGTACTTC

V: TRBV11-2
J: TRBJ1-2
size: -
D: -
CDR3: CASSLTGSNYGYTF
DNA: TGTGCCAGCAGCTTAACGGGATCTAACTATGGCTACACCTTC